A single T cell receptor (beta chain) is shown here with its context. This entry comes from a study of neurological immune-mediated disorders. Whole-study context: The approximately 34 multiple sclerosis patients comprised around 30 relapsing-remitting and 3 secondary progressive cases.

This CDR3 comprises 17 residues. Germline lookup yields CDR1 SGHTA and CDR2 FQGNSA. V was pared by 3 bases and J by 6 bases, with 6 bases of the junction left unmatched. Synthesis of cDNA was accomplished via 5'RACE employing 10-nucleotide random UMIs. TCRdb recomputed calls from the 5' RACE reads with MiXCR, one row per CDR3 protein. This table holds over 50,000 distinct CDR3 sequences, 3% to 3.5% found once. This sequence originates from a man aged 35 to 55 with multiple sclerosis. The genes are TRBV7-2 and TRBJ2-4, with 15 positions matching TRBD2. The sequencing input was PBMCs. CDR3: CASSFHRTSGGGNIQYF. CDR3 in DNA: TGTGCCAGCAGCTTCCACCGGACTAGCGGGGGGGGAAACATTCAGTACTTC. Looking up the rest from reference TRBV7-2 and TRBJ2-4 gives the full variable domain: GAGVSQSPSNKVTEKGKDVELRCDPISGHTALYWYRQSLGQGLEFLIYFQGNSAPDKSGLPSDRFSAERTGGSVSTLTIQRTQQEDSAVYLCASSFHRTSGGGNIQYFGAGTRLSVL.